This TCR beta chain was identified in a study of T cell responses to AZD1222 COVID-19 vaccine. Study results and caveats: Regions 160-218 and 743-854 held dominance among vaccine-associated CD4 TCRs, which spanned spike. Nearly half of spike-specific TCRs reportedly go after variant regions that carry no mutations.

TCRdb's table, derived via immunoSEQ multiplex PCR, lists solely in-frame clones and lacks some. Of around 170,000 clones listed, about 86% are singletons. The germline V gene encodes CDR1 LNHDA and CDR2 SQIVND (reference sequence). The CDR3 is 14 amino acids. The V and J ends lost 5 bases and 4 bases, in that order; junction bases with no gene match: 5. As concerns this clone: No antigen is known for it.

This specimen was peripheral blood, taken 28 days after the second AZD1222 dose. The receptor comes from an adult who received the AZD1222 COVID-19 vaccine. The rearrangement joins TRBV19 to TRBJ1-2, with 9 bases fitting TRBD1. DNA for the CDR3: TGTGCCAGTAGTGTGACAGGGGGAGGCTATGGCTACACCTTC. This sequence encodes CASSVTGGGYGYTF.